These T cell receptor beta chains were read from a single sample in a study of Ad26.COV2.S vaccination and SARS-CoV-2 variants. TCRdb's copy holds only in-frame clones and misses some; the assay was immunoSEQ multiplex PCR. Seen here are over 400,000 clones, 92% observed once, and the top ten hold about 1.7%. Source: peripheral blood, taken in a trial of Ad26.COV2.S vaccine versus placebo. The receptors come from a person aged 18-65 years who received the Ad26.COV2.S COVID-19 vaccine or a placebo. CDR3s include the opening cysteine and the closing phenylalanine or tryptophan. D genes are given only for firm matches. Clone size is shown for a subset of rows, as once, few, many or a class of expanded clone.

J gene	V gene	D gene	clone size	CDR3 protein	CDR3 DNA
TRBJ2-4	TRBV7-9	TRBD1	once	CASSPRTGLAKNIQYF	TGTGCCAGCAGCCCACGGACAGGTCTAGCCAAAAACATTCAGTACTTC
TRBJ1-6	TRBV7-8	.	.	CASSGGTSSYNSPLHF	TGTGCCAGCTCGGGGGGGACGAGCTCCTATAATTCACCCCTCCACTTT
TRBJ1-5	TRBV27	TRBD1	.	CASRTSRGPSAQHF	TGTGCCAGCCGTACATCTAGGGGGCCCTCGGCCCAGCATTTT
TRBJ2-6	TRBV30	.	.	CAWSGVWYSGANVLTF	TGTGCCTGGAGTGGGGTGTGGTACTCTGGGGCCAACGTCCTGACTTTC
TRBJ2-7	TRBV12-5	.	.	CASGLGSAGPYEQYF	TGTGCTAGTGGTCTCGGTAGCGCGGGGCCCTACGAGCAGTACTTC
TRBJ1-6	TRBV6-5	.	.	CASSSRTDYSPLHF	TGTGCCAGCAGTTCCCGGACAGATTACTCACCCCTCCACTTT
TRBJ2-1	TRBV6-5	.	.	CASTNNDEQFF	TGTGCCAGCACTAATAACGATGAGCAGTTCTTC
TRBJ2-7	TRBV27	.	.	CASSWGLVGGLKPYEQYF	TGTGCCAGCAGTTGGGGCCTTGTAGGGGGATTAAAACCCTACGAGCAGTACTTC
TRBJ1-2	TRBV30	.	.	CAWVGDENYGYTF	TGTGCCTGGGTGGGGGACGAGAACTATGGCTACACCTTC
TRBJ2-3	TRBV6-5	.	.	CASSRGSSTDTQYF	TGTGCCAGCAGTAGGGGGAGTAGCACAGATACGCAGTATTTT
TRBJ2-7	TRBV6-5	.	.	CASSYSSRGPYEQYF	TGTGCCAGCAGTTACTCGTCCAGGGGACCCTACGAGCAGTACTTC
TRBJ2-3	TRBV28	TRBD1	.	CASSSRGQPTDTQYF	TGTGCCAGCAGCTCCAGGGGGCAACCCACAGATACGCAGTATTTT
TRBJ1-2	TRBV6-2/TRBV6-3	.	.	CASSQRQYGYTF	TGTGCCAGCAGCCAAAGACAGTATGGCTACACCTTC
TRBJ1-2	TRBV5-5	.	.	CASSLSGTSGYTF	TGTGCCAGCAGCCTATCAGGGACCTCTGGCTACACCTTC
TRBJ2-7	TRBV13	.	once	CASSTQRGPYEQYF	TGTGCCAGCAGCACCCAACGGGGGCCCTACGAGCAGTACTTC
TRBJ2-5	TRBV12-3/TRBV12-4	.	.	CASSPGSETQYF	TGTGCCAGCAGCCCAGGGTCGGAGACCCAGTACTTC
TRBJ2-2	TRBV5-1	TRBD1	once	CASSLWTGTGELFF	TGCGCCAGCAGCCTATGGACAGGGACTGGGGAGCTGTTTTTT
TRBJ1-1	TRBV5-1	TRBD1	.	CASSPSGQGDTEAFF	TGCGCCAGCAGCCCAAGTGGACAGGGGGACACTGAAGCTTTCTTT
TRBJ2-5	TRBV6-2/TRBV6-3	.	once	CASSYLGSETQYF	TGTGCCAGCAGTTATTTAGGGTCAGAGACCCAGTACTTC
TRBJ2-2	TRBV12-3/TRBV12-4	.	once	CASRRQNTGELFF	TGTGCCAGCAGACGACAGAACACCGGGGAGCTGTTTTTT
TRBJ2-5	TRBV19	TRBD1	.	CASSTGQGWETQYF	TGTGCCAGTAGTACCGGACAGGGGTGGGAGACCCAGTACTTC
TRBJ2-1	TRBV4-3	TRBD2	once	CASSQLERGGRDEQFF	TGCGCCAGCAGCCAATTGGAGCGGGGGGGCAGGGATGAGCAGTTCTTC
TRBJ2-3	TRBV5-4	TRBD2	.	CASSFPGLAGDTQYF	TGTGCCAGCAGCTTCCCCGGACTAGCGGGTGATACGCAGTATTTT